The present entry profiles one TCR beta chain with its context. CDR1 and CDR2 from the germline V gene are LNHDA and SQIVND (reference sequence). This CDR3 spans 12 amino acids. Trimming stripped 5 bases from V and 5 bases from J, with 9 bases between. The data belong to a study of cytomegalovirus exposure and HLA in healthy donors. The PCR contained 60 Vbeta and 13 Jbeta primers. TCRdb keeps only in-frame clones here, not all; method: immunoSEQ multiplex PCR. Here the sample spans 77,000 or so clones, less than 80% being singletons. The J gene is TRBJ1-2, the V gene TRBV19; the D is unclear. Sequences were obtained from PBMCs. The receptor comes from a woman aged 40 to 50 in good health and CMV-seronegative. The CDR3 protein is CASSEGFYGYTF. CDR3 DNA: TGTGCCAGTAGTGAGGGTTTTTATGGCTACACCTTC.